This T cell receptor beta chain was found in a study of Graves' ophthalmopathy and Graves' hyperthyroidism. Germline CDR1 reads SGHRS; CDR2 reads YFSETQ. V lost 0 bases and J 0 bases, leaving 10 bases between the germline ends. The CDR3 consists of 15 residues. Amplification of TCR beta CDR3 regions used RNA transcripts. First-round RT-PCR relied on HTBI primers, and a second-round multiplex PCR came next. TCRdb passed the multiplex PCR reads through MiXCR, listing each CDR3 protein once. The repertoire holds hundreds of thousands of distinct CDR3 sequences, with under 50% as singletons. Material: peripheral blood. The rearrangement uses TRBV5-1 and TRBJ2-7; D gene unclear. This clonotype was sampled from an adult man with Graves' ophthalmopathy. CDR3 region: CASSLGPGSSYEQYF. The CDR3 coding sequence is TGCGCCAGCAGCTTGGGTCCAGGTAGCTCCTACGAGCAGTACTTC.